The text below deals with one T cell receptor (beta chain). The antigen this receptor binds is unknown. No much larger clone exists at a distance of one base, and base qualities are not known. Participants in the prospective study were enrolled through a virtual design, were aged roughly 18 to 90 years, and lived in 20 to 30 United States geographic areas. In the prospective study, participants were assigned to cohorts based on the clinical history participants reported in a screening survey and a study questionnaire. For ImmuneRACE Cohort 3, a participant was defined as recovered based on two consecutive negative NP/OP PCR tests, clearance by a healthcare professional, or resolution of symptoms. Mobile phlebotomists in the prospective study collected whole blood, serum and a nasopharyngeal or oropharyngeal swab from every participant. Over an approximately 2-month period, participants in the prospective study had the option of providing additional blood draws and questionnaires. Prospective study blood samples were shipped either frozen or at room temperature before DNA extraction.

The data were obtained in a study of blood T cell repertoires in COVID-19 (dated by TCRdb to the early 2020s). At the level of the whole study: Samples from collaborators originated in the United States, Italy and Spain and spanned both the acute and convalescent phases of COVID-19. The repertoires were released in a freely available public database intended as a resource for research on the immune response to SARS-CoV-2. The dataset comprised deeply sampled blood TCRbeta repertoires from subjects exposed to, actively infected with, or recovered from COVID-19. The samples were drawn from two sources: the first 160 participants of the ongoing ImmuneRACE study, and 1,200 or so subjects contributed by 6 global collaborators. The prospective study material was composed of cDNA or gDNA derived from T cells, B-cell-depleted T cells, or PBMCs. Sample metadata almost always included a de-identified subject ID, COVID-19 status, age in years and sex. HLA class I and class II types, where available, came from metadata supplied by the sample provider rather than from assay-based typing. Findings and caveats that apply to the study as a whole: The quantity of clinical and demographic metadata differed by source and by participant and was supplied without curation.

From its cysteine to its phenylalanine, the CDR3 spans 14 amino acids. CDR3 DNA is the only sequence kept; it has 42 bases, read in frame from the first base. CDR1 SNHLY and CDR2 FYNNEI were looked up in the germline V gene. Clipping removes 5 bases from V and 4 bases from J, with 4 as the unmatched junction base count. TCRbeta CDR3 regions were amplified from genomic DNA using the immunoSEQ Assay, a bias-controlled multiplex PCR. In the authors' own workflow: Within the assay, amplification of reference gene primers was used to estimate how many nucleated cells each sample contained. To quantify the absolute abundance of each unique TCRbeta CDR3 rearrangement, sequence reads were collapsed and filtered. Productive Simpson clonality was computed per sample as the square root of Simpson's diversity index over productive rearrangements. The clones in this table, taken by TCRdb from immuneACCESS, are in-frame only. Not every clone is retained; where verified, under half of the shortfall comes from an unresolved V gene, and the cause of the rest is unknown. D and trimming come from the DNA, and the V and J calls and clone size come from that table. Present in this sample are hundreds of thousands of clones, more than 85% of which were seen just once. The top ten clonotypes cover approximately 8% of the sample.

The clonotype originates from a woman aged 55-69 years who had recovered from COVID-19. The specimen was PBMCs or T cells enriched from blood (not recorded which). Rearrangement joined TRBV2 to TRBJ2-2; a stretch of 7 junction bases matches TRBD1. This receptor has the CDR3 CASSMTGTTGELFF. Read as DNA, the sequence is TGTGCCAGCAGTATGACAGGGACCACCGGGGAGCTGTTTTTT.